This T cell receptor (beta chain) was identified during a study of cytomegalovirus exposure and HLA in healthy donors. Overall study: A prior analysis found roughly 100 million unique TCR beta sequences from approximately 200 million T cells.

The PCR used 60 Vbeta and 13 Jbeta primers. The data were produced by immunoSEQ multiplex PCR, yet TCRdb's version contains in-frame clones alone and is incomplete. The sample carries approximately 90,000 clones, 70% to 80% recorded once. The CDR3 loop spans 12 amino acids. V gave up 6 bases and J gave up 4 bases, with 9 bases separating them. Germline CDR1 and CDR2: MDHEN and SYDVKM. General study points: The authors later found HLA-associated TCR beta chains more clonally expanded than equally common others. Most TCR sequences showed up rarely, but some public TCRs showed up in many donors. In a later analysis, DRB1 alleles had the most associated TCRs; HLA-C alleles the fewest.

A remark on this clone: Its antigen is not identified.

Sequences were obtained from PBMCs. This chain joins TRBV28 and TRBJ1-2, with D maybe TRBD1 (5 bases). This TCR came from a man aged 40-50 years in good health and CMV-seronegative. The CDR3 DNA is TGTGCCAGCAGCCCACAGGCCTATGGCTACACCTTC. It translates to CASSPQAYGYTF.